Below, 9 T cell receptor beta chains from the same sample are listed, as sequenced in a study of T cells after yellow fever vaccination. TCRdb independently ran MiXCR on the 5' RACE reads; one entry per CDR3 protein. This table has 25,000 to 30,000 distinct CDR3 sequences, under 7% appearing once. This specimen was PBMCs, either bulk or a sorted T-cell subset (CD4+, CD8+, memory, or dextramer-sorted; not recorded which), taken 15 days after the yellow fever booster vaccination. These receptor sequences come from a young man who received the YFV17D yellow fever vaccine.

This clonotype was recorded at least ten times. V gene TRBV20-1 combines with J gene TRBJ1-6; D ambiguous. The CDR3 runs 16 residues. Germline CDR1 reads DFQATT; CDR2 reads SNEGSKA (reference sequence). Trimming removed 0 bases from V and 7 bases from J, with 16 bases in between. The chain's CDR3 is CSARDLANGLNSPLHF. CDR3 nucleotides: TGCAGTGCTAGAGATCTAGCGAACGGCTTGAATTCACCCCTCCACTTT.

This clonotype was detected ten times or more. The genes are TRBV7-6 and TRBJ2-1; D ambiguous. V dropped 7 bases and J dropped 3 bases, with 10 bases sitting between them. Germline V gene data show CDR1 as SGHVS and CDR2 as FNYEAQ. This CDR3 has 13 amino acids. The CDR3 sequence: CASTASSYNEQFF. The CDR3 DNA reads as TGTGCCAGCACGGCTTCAAGCTACAATGAGCAGTTCTTC.

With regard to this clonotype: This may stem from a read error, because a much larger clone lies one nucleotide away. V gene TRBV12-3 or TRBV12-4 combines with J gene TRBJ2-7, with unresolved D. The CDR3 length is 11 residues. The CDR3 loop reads CGSSLNYEQYF. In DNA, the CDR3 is TGTGGCAGCAGTTTGAACTACGAGCAGTACTTC.

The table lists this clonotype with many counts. The CDR3 DNA is TGTGCCAGCGGGTCAGCTCGTTCCGAGCAGTACTTC. It translates to CASGSARSEQYF. This sequence joins TRBV6-5 and TRBJ2-7; the D is unclear. This CDR3 spans 12 amino acids. Germline CDR1 and CDR2: MNHEY and SVGAGI. V was trimmed by 8 bases and J by 6 bases, leaving 14 bases between them.

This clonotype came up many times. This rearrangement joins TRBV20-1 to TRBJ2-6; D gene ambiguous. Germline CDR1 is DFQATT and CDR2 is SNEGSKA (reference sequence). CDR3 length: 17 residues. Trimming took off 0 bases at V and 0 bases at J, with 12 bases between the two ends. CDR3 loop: CSARDPPGTSGANVLTF. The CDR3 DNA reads TGCAGTGCTAGAGATCCGCCAGGAACCTCTGGGGCCAACGTCCTGACTTTC.

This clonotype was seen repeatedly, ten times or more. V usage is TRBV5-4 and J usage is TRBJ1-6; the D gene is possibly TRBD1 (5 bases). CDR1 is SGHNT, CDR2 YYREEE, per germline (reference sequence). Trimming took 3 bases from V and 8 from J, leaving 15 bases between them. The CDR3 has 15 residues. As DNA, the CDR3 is TGTGCCAGCAGCTCTGGGTCGCAGGGTGATTCACCCCTCCACTTT. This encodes CASSSGSQGDSPLHF.

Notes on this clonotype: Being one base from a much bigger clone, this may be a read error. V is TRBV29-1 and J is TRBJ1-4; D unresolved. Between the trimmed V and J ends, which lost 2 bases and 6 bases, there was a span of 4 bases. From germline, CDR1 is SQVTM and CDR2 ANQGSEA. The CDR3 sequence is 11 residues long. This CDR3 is CSVERHEKLFF. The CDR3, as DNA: TGCAGCGTTGAAAGACATGAAAAACTGTTTTTT.

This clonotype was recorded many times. The CDR3 DNA is TGTGCCAGCAGTGAATCGGGGGATGAGCAGTTCTTC. Protein product: CASSESGDEQFF. The rearrangement links TRBV2 to TRBJ2-1; perhaps TRBD2 as D (6 bases). This CDR3 spans 12 amino acids. Germline V lookup: CDR1 SNHLY, CDR2 FYNNEI. V was shortened by 2 bases and J by 8 bases, with 7 bases between the two germline ends.

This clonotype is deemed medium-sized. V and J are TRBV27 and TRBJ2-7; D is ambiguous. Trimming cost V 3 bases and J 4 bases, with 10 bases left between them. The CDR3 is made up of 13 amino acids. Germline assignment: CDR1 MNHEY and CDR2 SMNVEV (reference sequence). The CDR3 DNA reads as TGTGCCAGCAGTTTGACGACTGGATACGAGCAGTACTTC. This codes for CASSLTTGYEQYF.